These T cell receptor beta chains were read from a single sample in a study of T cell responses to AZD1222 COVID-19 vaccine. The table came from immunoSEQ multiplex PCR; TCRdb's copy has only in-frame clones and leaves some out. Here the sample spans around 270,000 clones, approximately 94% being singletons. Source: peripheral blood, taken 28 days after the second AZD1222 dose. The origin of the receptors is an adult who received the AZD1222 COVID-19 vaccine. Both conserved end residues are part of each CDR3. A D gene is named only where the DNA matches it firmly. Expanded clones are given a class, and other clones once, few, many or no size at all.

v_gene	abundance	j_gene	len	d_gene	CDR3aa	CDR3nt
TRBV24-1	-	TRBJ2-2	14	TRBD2	CATSEEAGVGELFF	TGTGCCACCAGTGAAGAAGCGGGAGTCGGGGAGCTGTTTTTT
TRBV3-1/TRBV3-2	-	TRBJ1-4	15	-	CASSQEGARGEKLFF	TGTGCCAGCAGCCAAGAAGGAGCGAGGGGCGAAAAACTGTTTTTT
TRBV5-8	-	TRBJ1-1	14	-	CASSFPLMNTEAFF	TGTGCCAGCAGCTTCCCCCTCATGAACACTGAAGCTTTCTTT
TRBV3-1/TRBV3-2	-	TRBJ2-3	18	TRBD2	CASSPGLAGGRGTDTQYF	TGTGCCAGCAGCCCGGGACTAGCGGGGGGGCGGGGCACAGATACGCAGTATTTT
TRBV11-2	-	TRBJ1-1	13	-	CASSLEGGSEAFF	TGTGCCAGCAGCTTAGAGGGGGGGTCTGAAGCTTTCTTT
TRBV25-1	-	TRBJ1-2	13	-	CASSEGDMRGYTF	TGTGCCAGCAGTGAAGGGGATATGCGTGGCTACACCTTC
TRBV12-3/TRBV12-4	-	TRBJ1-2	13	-	CASSSGAIYGYTF	TGTGCCAGCTCGTCGGGGGCAATCTATGGCTACACCTTC
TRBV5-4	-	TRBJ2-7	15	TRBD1	CASSRGDDRGYEQYF	TGTGCCAGCAGCCGAGGGGATGACAGGGGCTACGAGCAGTACTTC
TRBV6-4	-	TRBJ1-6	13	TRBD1	CASRQGANSPLHF	TGTGCCAGTAGACAGGGGGCAAATTCACCCCTCCACTTT
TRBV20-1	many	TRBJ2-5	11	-	CSPQAGETQYF	TGCAGTCCACAGGCGGGGGAGACCCAGTACTTC
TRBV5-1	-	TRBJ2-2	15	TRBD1	CASSGGQGAAGELFF	TGCGCCAGCAGCGGGGGACAGGGGGCAGCCGGGGAGCTGTTTTTT
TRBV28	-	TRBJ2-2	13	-	CAGRYANTGELFF	TGTGCCGGGCGATACGCGAACACCGGGGAGCTGTTTTTT
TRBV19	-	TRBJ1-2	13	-	CASNNGPNYGYTF	TGTGCCAGTAATAATGGGCCTAACTATGGCTACACCTTC
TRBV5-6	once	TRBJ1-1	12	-	CASSLTGTEAFF	TGTGCCAGCAGCTTGACAGGGACTGAAGCTTTCTTT